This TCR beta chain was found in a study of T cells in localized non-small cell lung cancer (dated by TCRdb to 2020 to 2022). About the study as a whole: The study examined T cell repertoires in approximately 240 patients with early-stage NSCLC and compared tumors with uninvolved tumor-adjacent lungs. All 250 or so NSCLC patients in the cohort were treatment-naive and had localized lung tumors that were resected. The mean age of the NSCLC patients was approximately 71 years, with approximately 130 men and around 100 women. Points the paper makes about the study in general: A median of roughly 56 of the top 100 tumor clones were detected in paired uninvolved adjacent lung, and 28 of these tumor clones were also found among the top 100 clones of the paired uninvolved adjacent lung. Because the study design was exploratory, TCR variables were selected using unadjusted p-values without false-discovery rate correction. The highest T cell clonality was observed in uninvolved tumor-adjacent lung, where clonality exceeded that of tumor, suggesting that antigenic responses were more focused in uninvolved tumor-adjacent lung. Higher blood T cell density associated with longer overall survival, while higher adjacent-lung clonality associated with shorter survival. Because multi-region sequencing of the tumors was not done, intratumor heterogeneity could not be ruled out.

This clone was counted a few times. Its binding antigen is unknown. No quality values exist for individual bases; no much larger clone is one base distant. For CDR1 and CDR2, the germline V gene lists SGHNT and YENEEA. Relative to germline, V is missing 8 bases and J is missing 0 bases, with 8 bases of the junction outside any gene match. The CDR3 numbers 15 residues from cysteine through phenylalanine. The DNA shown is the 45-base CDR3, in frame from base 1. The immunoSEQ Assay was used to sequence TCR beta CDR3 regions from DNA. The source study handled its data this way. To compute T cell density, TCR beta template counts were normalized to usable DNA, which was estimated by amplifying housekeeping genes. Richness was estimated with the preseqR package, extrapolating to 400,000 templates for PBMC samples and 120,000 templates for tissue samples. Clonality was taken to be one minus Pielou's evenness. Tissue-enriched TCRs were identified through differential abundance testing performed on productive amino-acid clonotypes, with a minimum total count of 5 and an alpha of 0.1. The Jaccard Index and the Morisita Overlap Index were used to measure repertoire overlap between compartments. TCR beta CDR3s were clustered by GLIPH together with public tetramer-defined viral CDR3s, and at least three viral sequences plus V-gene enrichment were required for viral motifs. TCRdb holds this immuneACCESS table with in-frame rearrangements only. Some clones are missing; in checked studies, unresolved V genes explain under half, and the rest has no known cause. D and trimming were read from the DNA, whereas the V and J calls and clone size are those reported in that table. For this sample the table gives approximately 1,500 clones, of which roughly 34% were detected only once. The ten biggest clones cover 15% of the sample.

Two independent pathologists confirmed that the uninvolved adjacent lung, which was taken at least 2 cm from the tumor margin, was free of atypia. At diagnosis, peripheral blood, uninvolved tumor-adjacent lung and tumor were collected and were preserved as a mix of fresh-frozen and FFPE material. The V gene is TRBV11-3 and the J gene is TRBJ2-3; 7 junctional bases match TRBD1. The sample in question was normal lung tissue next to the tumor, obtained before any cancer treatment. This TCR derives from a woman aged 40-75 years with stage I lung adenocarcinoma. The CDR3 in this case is CASQDRPTSTDTQYF. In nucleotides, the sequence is TGTGCCAGCCAGGACAGGCCTACTAGCACAGATACGCAGTATTTT.